This is a list of T cell receptor beta chains from one sample in a study of CD8 T cells in ankylosing spondylitis. TCRdb recomputed calls from the 5' RACE reads with MiXCR, one row per CDR3 protein. The table lists 250,000 to 350,000 distinct CDR3 sequences, around 20% of them singletons. Source material: blood, either unsorted or a sorted T cell fraction (not recorded which). Receptor source: a male donor with ankylosing spondylitis or in good health (not recorded which). CDR3s include the opening cysteine and the closing phenylalanine or tryptophan. The order of the fields is V gene, D gene, clone size, J gene, CDR3 protein, CDR3 DNA. A D gene is named only where the DNA matches it firmly. Clone size is stated in some rows and not others, as once, few, many or a class when expanded.

v_gene: TRBV7-2
d_gene: TRBD1
abundance: few
j_gene: TRBJ2-3
CDR3aa: CASSATSTGVVDTQYF
CDR3nt: TGTGCCAGCAGCGCAACTTCGACAGGGGTGGTAGATACGCAGTATTTT

v_gene: TRBV5-1
d_gene: TRBD2
abundance: NA
j_gene: TRBJ2-3
CDR3aa: CASSLVGGGLAGEYTDTQYF
CDR3nt: TGCGCCAGCAGCTTGGTCGGAGGGGGACTAGCGGGAGAGTACACAGATACGCAGTATTTT

v_gene: TRBV5-1
d_gene: TRBD1
abundance: NA
j_gene: TRBJ2-5
CDR3aa: CASSTAGTGGTETQYF
CDR3nt: TGCGCCAGCAGCACAGCCGGGACAGGGGGTACCGAGACCCAGTACTTC

v_gene: TRBV5-1
d_gene: TRBD1
abundance: NA
j_gene: TRBJ2-4
CDR3aa: CASRQTGENIQYF
CDR3nt: TGCGCCAGCCGCCAGACAGGGGAAAACATTCAGTACTTC

v_gene: TRBV12-3/TRBV12-4
d_gene: NA
abundance: NA
j_gene: TRBJ1-3
CDR3aa: CASSRDRQLGNTIYF
CDR3nt: TGTGCCAGCAGCCGAGACAGGCAGCTTGGAAACACCATATATTTT

v_gene: TRBV5-1
d_gene: NA
abundance: NA
j_gene: TRBJ2-1
CDR3aa: CASSLSAYNEQFF
CDR3nt: TGCGCCAGCAGCTTGTCGGCCTACAATGAGCAGTTCTTC

v_gene: TRBV12-3/TRBV12-4
d_gene: NA
abundance: many
j_gene: TRBJ2-3
CDR3aa: CASSLAGVSTDTQYF
CDR3nt: TGTGCCAGCAGTTTAGCCGGGGTTAGCACAGATACGCAGTATTTT

v_gene: TRBV25-1
d_gene: TRBD2
abundance: few
j_gene: TRBJ2-1
CDR3aa: CASSDPGLAGYEQFF
CDR3nt: TGTGCCAGCAGTGATCCGGGACTAGCGGGATATGAGCAGTTCTTC

v_gene: TRBV10-3
d_gene: TRBD1
abundance: NA
j_gene: TRBJ2-3
CDR3aa: CAISEALGGPTDTQYF
CDR3nt: TGTGCCATCAGTGAGGCTTTAGGGGGCCCCACAGATACGCAGTATTTT

v_gene: TRBV6-5
d_gene: NA
abundance: few
j_gene: TRBJ2-6
CDR3aa: CASSYKGEYAGANVLTF
CDR3nt: TGTGCCAGCAGTTACAAGGGCGAGTACGCTGGGGCCAACGTCCTGACTTTC

v_gene: TRBV10-3
d_gene: NA
abundance: many
j_gene: TRBJ1-1
CDR3aa: CAISDGTLNTEAFF
CDR3nt: TGTGCCATCAGTGACGGCACTTTGAACACTGAAGCTTTCTTT

v_gene: TRBV16
d_gene: NA
abundance: NA
j_gene: TRBJ2-3
CDR3aa: CASSQNRADTDTQYF
CDR3nt: TGTGCCAGCAGCCAGAACAGGGCAGACACAGATACGCAGTATTTT

v_gene: TRBV6-1
d_gene: NA
abundance: few
j_gene: TRBJ1-5
CDR3aa: CASRGPFAQPQHF
CDR3nt: TGTGCCAGCAGGGGCCCGTTCGCTCAGCCCCAGCATTTT

v_gene: TRBV5-1
d_gene: NA
abundance: few
j_gene: TRBJ2-2
CDR3aa: CASSALNTGELFF
CDR3nt: TGCGCCAGCAGCGCTTTAAACACCGGGGAGCTGTTTTTT

v_gene: TRBV12-3/TRBV12-4
d_gene: NA
abundance: NA
j_gene: TRBJ2-5
CDR3aa: CASRFIEETQYF
CDR3nt: TGTGCCAGCAGATTTATTGAAGAGACCCAGTACTTC

v_gene: TRBV29-1
d_gene: NA
abundance: many
j_gene: TRBJ2-1
CDR3aa: CSTLTYNEQFF
CDR3nt: TGCAGCACCCTGACCTACAATGAGCAGTTCTTC

v_gene: TRBV27
d_gene: NA
abundance: NA
j_gene: TRBJ2-1
CDR3aa: CASSLGPTNEQFF
CDR3nt: TGTGCCAGCAGTTTAGGACCGACCAATGAGCAGTTCTTC

v_gene: TRBV28
d_gene: TRBD2
abundance: many
j_gene: TRBJ2-3
CDR3aa: CASSPPGLAGGTDTQYF
CDR3nt: TGTGCCAGCAGCCCCCCCGGACTAGCGGGAGGGACAGATACGCAGTATTTT

v_gene: TRBV4-1
d_gene: NA
abundance: NA
j_gene: TRBJ2-5
CDR3aa: CASSQEGTGAWYQETQYF
CDR3nt: TGCGCCAGCAGCCAAGAAGGAACGGGCGCATGGTACCAAGAGACCCAGTACTTC

v_gene: TRBV7-2
d_gene: TRBD2
abundance: NA
j_gene: TRBJ2-1
CDR3aa: CASGLAEPNEQFF
CDR3nt: TGTGCCAGCGGACTAGCGGAACCCAATGAGCAGTTCTTC

v_gene: TRBV28
d_gene: TRBD1
abundance: NA
j_gene: TRBJ2-2
CDR3aa: CASSLWQWGQGNTGELFF
CDR3nt: TGTGCCAGCAGTTTATGGCAATGGGGACAGGGGAACACCGGGGAGCTGTTTTTT

v_gene: TRBV7-2
d_gene: NA
abundance: NA
j_gene: TRBJ1-2
CDR3aa: CASSFWGQDYGYTF
CDR3nt: TGTGCCAGCAGCTTCTGGGGGCAAGACTATGGCTACACCTTC

v_gene: TRBV20-1
d_gene: TRBD1
abundance: few
j_gene: TRBJ2-1
CDR3aa: CSARERGQGAGNEQFF
CDR3nt: TGCAGTGCTAGAGAACGGGGACAGGGGGCAGGAAATGAGCAGTTCTTC

v_gene: TRBV12-3/TRBV12-4
d_gene: TRBD2
abundance: NA
j_gene: TRBJ2-3
CDR3aa: CASSKAGGRDTQYF
CDR3nt: TGTGCCAGCAGTAAAGCGGGGGGGCGCGATACGCAGTATTTT

v_gene: TRBV12-3/TRBV12-4
d_gene: NA
abundance: few
j_gene: TRBJ1-5
CDR3aa: CASSLGQAMSTQPQHF
CDR3nt: TGTGCCAGCAGTTTAGGACAGGCGATGTCTACCCAGCCCCAGCATTTT

v_gene: TRBV5-1
d_gene: TRBD1
abundance: NA
j_gene: TRBJ2-1
CDR3aa: CASSFGQGDSYNEQFF
CDR3nt: TGCGCCAGCAGCTTTGGACAGGGAGATTCCTACAATGAGCAGTTCTTC

v_gene: TRBV20-1
d_gene: NA
abundance: few
j_gene: TRBJ1-6
CDR3aa: CSAGQGPGNSPLHF
CDR3nt: TGCAGTGCGGGCCAGGGGCCGGGGAATTCACCCCTCCACTTT

v_gene: TRBV3-1
d_gene: TRBD2
abundance: once
j_gene: TRBJ2-1
CDR3aa: CASSRWSGDYNEQFF
CDR3nt: TGTGCCAGCAGCCGGTGGAGCGGGGATTACAATGAGCAGTTCTTC

v_gene: TRBV12-3/TRBV12-4
d_gene: TRBD1
abundance: few
j_gene: TRBJ2-4
CDR3aa: CASSPGQGSPYF
CDR3nt: TGTGCCAGCAGTCCGGGACAGGGATCGCCGTACTTC

v_gene: TRBV6-1
d_gene: NA
abundance: many
j_gene: TRBJ1-2
CDR3aa: CASSNAGGYGYTF
CDR3nt: TGTGCCAGCAGCAACGCTGGGGGCTATGGCTACACCTTC

v_gene: TRBV7-3
d_gene: NA
abundance: NA
j_gene: TRBJ2-1
CDR3aa: CASSLSGSEQFF
CDR3nt: TGTGCCAGCAGCTTATCGGGCAGTGAGCAGTTCTTC

v_gene: TRBV20-1
d_gene: TRBD1
abundance: NA
j_gene: TRBJ1-2
CDR3aa: CSARDPRQGEGGYTF
CDR3nt: TGCAGTGCTAGAGATCCCCGGCAGGGGGAAGGTGGCTACACCTTC

v_gene: TRBV18
d_gene: TRBD1
abundance: NA
j_gene: TRBJ2-5
CDR3aa: CASSPRVQDRDRGQETQYF
CDR3nt: TGTGCCAGCTCACCCCGAGTGCAAGACCGGGACAGGGGCCAAGAGACCCAGTACTTC

v_gene: TRBV9
d_gene: TRBD2
abundance: NA
j_gene: TRBJ2-1
CDR3aa: CASSVGAGGPRFF
CDR3nt: TGTGCCAGCAGCGTAGGAGCGGGAGGGCCTCGGTTCTTC

v_gene: TRBV20-1
d_gene: NA
abundance: few
j_gene: TRBJ2-5
CDR3aa: CSAVKETQYF
CDR3nt: TGCAGTGCGGTAAAAGAGACCCAGTACTTC

v_gene: TRBV11-2
d_gene: NA
abundance: few
j_gene: TRBJ1-5
CDR3aa: CASSLGAGRINQPQHF
CDR3nt: TGTGCCAGCAGCTTAGGTGCTGGCAGGATCAATCAGCCCCAGCATTTT

v_gene: TRBV7-3
d_gene: TRBD2
abundance: NA
j_gene: TRBJ2-1
CDR3aa: CASSLAPGLAVDEQFF
CDR3nt: TGTGCCAGCAGCTTAGCGCCGGGACTAGCGGTCGATGAGCAGTTCTTC

v_gene: TRBV9
d_gene: NA
abundance: NA
j_gene: TRBJ1-4
CDR3aa: CASSAGSTNEKLFF
CDR3nt: TGTGCCAGCAGCGCAGGATCAACTAATGAAAAACTGTTTTTT

v_gene: TRBV5-1
d_gene: NA
abundance: NA
j_gene: TRBJ1-5
CDR3aa: CASSLPAGGNQPQHF
CDR3nt: TGCGCCAGCAGCTTACCCGCAGGGGGCAATCAGCCCCAGCATTTT

v_gene: TRBV12-3/TRBV12-4
d_gene: TRBD1
abundance: few
j_gene: TRBJ2-3
CDR3aa: CASSPGTADTQYF
CDR3nt: TGTGCCAGCAGTCCTGGGACAGCAGATACGCAGTATTTT

v_gene: TRBV20-1
d_gene: NA
abundance: few
j_gene: TRBJ2-1
CDR3aa: CSARDQNRELYNEQFF
CDR3nt: TGCAGTGCTAGAGATCAGAACAGGGAGCTCTACAATGAGCAGTTCTTC

v_gene: TRBV28
d_gene: TRBD2
abundance: few
j_gene: TRBJ2-3
CDR3aa: CASRLAGDTDTQYF
CDR3nt: TGTGCCAGCAGGCTAGCGGGGGACACAGATACGCAGTATTTT

v_gene: TRBV20-1
d_gene: TRBD2
abundance: many
j_gene: TRBJ2-3
CDR3aa: CSARDPSGFLTDTQYF
CDR3nt: TGCAGTGCTAGAGATCCTAGCGGCTTTCTCACAGATACGCAGTATTTT